This is a list of T cell receptor beta chains from one sample in a study of shared clonotypes between healthy human individuals. Repertoires were generated with immunoSEQ multiplex PCR, while TCRdb's copy carries only in-frame clones and drops some. The sample yields 1.6 million or so clones, roughly 95% seen once. Sequenced input: naive CD4+ T cells sorted from blood. These receptors were collected from a man aged 25 to 40 in good health. CDR3s include the opening cysteine and the closing phenylalanine or tryptophan. A D gene is named only where the DNA matches it firmly. Clone sizes are given selectively: once, few, many, or a class where the clone is expanded.

d_call	v_call	j_call	cdr3_length	clone_size	cdr3_aa	cdr3_nt
-	TRBV18	TRBJ1-5	16	-	CASSPQPGKRGQPQHF	TGTGCCAGCTCACCACAGCCAGGGAAAAGGGGTCAGCCCCAGCATTTT
-	TRBV5-1	TRBJ2-1	12	-	CASSPKTSEQFF	TGCGCCAGCAGCCCGAAAACCAGTGAGCAGTTCTTC
TRBD2	TRBV29-1	TRBJ2-1	14	-	CSVTSGRIYNEQFF	TGCAGCGTTACTAGCGGACGAATCTACAATGAGCAGTTCTTC
-	TRBV9	TRBJ1-5	15	-	CASSVGKLPQEPQHF	TGTGCCAGCAGCGTAGGAAAGTTGCCCCAGGAGCCCCAGCATTTT
-	TRBV7-3	TRBJ2-1	13	-	CASSPGSGNEQFF	TGTGCCAGCAGCCCAGGGTCGGGCAATGAGCAGTTCTTC
TRBD1	TRBV11-2	TRBJ2-2	18	-	CASSRPLPGQANTGELFF	TGTGCCAGCAGCCGTCCGTTACCCGGACAGGCGAACACCGGGGAGCTGTTTTTT
-	TRBV6-1	TRBJ2-7	12	-	CASSQGYYEQYF	TGTGCCTCCTCCCAGGGATACTACGAGCAGTACTTC
-	TRBV9	TRBJ2-5	16	-	CASSPNVGVGGETQYF	TGTGCCAGCAGCCCGAATGTAGGGGTAGGGGGGGAGACCCAGTACTTC
-	TRBV27	TRBJ2-7	14	-	CASRSIAGSYEQYF	TGTGCCAGCCGGTCGATAGCTGGCTCCTACGAGCAGTACTTC
TRBD2	TRBV18	TRBJ2-3	16	once	CASSPLAGVTTDTQYF	TGTGCCAGCTCGCCACTAGCGGGAGTTACCACAGATACGCAGTATTTT
TRBD2	TRBV28	TRBJ2-7	18	once	CASSYSLPGLAGEDEQYF	TGTGCCAGCAGTTACTCCCTCCCGGGACTAGCGGGAGAAGATGAGCAGTACTTC
TRBD1	TRBV11-2	TRBJ2-1	17	-	CASSFPMAGGTRNEQFF	TGTGCCAGCAGCTTCCCTATGGCAGGGGGCACCAGGAATGAGCAGTTCTTC
-	TRBV10-3	TRBJ1-3	13	-	CAISGNLKNTIYF	TGTGCCATCAGTGGGAATTTGAAAAACACCATATATTTT
-	TRBV7-3	TRBJ1-1	14	-	CASSQQGLNTEAFF	TGTGCCAGCAGCCAACAGGGCTTGAACACTGAAGCTTTCTTT
TRBD2	TRBV15	TRBJ2-3	16	-	CATSTGMGLAAVTQYF	TGTGCCACCAGCACAGGTATGGGACTAGCCGCAGTTACGCAGTATTTT
-	TRBV9	TRBJ2-3	16	-	CASSVEIEPITDTQYF	TGTGCCAGCAGCGTAGAAATAGAACCCATCACAGATACGCAGTATTTT
TRBD1	TRBV28	TRBJ1-5	15	-	CASRGRQGSNQPQHF	TGTGCCAGCAGGGGAAGACAGGGTAGCAATCAGCCCCAGCATTTT
-	TRBV27	TRBJ1-1	16	-	CASRSGGRVKDTEAFF	TGTGCCAGCAGGTCGGGGGGCCGGGTGAAGGACACTGAAGCTTTCTTT
-	TRBV5-1	TRBJ1-1	15	-	CASRPGSGMNTEAFF	TGCGCCAGCAGACCGGGGTCGGGGATGAACACTGAAGCTTTCTTT
TRBD2	TRBV19	TRBJ2-1	18	-	CASSIDGSGTSRIGEQFF	TGTGCCAGTAGTATAGACGGGTCTGGGACTAGCAGAATCGGTGAGCAGTTCTTC
TRBD2	TRBV18	TRBJ2-3	18	-	CASSPRPSGEMGTDTQYF	TGTGCCAGCTCACCTCGCCCTAGCGGGGAGATGGGCACAGATACGCAGTATTTT
TRBD1	TRBV18	TRBJ1-1	15	-	CASSPPMTGGTEAFF	TGTGCCAGCTCACCACCGATGACAGGGGGCACTGAAGCTTTCTTT
-	TRBV19	TRBJ2-1	15	-	CASSMGPGSTNEQFF	TGTGCCAGTAGTATGGGGCCCGGTAGTACCAATGAGCAGTTCTTC
TRBD2	TRBV4-1	TRBJ2-3	15	once	CASSLGLAGVDTQYF	TGCGCCAGCAGCCTGGGGCTAGCGGGAGTAGATACGCAGTATTTT
TRBD1	TRBV5-1	TRBJ2-3	16	-	CASSGYRGRSTDTQYF	TGCGCCAGCAGCGGCTACAGGGGAAGGAGCACAGATACGCAGTATTTT
-	TRBV7-2	TRBJ2-7	16	-	CASSLVNIPSSYEQYF	TGTGCCAGCAGCTTGGTAAATATACCCTCTTCCTACGAGCAGTACTTC
-	TRBV28	TRBJ2-1	15	-	CASSPGWGPNNEQFF	TGTGCCAGCAGTCCCGGGTGGGGGCCAAACAATGAGCAGTTCTTC
-	TRBV5-4	TRBJ2-7	16	-	CASSLGPLRVDYEQYF	TGTGCCAGCAGCTTGGGCCCCCTCCGGGTTGACTACGAGCAGTACTTC
TRBD2	TRBV18	TRBJ2-1	16	-	CASSPGLADRDNEQFF	TGTGCCAGCTCACCGGGACTAGCGGACCGGGACAATGAGCAGTTCTTC